The rows below give T cell receptor beta chains drawn from one sample of a study of radiation and T cells in renal cell carcinoma. Profiled with immunoSEQ multiplex PCR; TCRdb holds only in-frame clones, not every one. Here the sample spans around 16,000 clones, over 50% being singletons. The sample was tumor tissue, taken from a patient whose treatment was nephrectomy without radiotherapy. Source of these receptors: a man aged 45-60 years with renal cell carcinoma. Both conserved end residues are part of each CDR3. D genes are given only for firm matches. Some rows have no size entry. The others give once, few or many, or a class for an expanded clone.

clone size	D gene	J gene	V gene	CDR3 DNA	CDR3 protein
few	TRBD1	TRBJ2-7	TRBV18	TGTGCCAGCTCATTAGACAGGGTAAAGCACGAGCAGTACTTC	CASSLDRVKHEQYF
-	-	TRBJ2-5	TRBV21-1	TGTGCCAGCAGCAAAGTAGAGCCAGGACCGTACCAAGAGACCCAGTACTTC	CASSKVEPGPYQETQYF
-	-	TRBJ2-3	TRBV29-1	TGCAGCGTTAGAACAGGGTCTGGCACAGATACGCAGTATTTT	CSVRTGSGTDTQYF
-	-	TRBJ1-2	TRBV7-9	TGTGCCAGCAGCGCCGGGCCGCAGCTAGGCTATGGCTACACCTTC	CASSAGPQLGYGYTF
-	-	TRBJ2-7	TRBV5-1	TGCGCCAGCAGCTTGACAGGGTTGGGCTACGAGCAGTACTTC	CASSLTGLGYEQYF
medium-sized	-	TRBJ2-5	TRBV7-2	TGTGCCAGCAGCCCGAATGAATGGGTCCAAGAGACCCAGTACTTC	CASSPNEWVQETQYF
-	TRBD1	TRBJ2-6	TRBV9	TGTGCCAGCAGCGCCACCGGGACAGGGAGCTCTGGGGCCAACGTCCTGACTTTC	CASSATGTGSSGANVLTF
-	-	TRBJ1-3	TRBV5-8	TGTGCCAGCAGCTTCGGGGACTCTGGAAACACCATATATTTT	CASSFGDSGNTIYF
-	-	TRBJ2-7	TRBV5-6	TGTGCCAGCAGCTTCTGGGGGAGCTCCTACGAGCAGTACTTC	CASSFWGSSYEQYF
few	-	TRBJ2-7	TRBV21-1	TGTGCCAGCAGCAACGGAGGGGACAGGGTATACGAGCAGTACTTC	CASSNGGDRVYEQYF
-	TRBD2	TRBJ2-5	TRBV14	TGTGCCAGCAGCGTAGTGGATAGCGGGGGAGAGACCCAGTACTTC	CASSVVDSGGETQYF
-	-	TRBJ2-1	TRBV7-9	TGTGCCAGCAGCAGGATTGGGATCTCCTACAATGAGCAGTTCTTC	CASSRIGISYNEQFF
-	-	TRBJ1-2	TRBV7-9	TGTGCCAGCAGCTCATGGAACTATGGCTACACCTTC	CASSSWNYGYTF
-	-	TRBJ2-7	TRBV29-1	TGCAGCGTCAACGGCGGGGCCGGCTCCTACGAGCAGTACTTC	CSVNGGAGSYEQYF
-	-	TRBJ1-1	TRBV19	TGTGCCAGTACCCTCGGGTGGGGACGGCCGGGGCCTGAAGCTTTCTTT	CASTLGWGRPGPEAFF
-	TRBD2	TRBJ2-7	TRBV5-8	TGTGCCAGCAGCGGGACTACTCTCTCCTACGAGCAGTACTTC	CASSGTTLSYEQYF
-	-	TRBJ2-3	TRBV21-1	TGTGCCAGCAGCACGGGACTAGCTCGAAGCACAGATACGCAGTATTTT	CASSTGLARSTDTQYF
-	-	TRBJ1-3	TRBV6-6	TGTGCCAGCAGTTACTCGAGGGGAAACACCATATATTTT	CASSYSRGNTIYF
-	TRBD1	TRBJ1-5	TRBV5-6	TGTGCCAGCAGGAATGGGACAGGGAGGCATAGCAATCAGCCCCAGCATTTT	CASRNGTGRHSNQPQHF
-	TRBD2	TRBJ2-5	TRBV19	TGTGCCAGTAGTCTGGCTAGCGGGAGCGAGACCCAGTACTTC	CASSLASGSETQYF
-	-	TRBJ2-7	TRBV4-2	TGTGCCAGCAGCCAAGATGCAGCCATTGCCCGCTACGAGCAGTACTTC	CASSQDAAIARYEQYF
-	-	TRBJ1-2	TRBV6-1	TGTGCCAGCAGTATCTATAGCGACAGGAACTATGGCTACACCTTC	CASSIYSDRNYGYTF
-	TRBD2	TRBJ2-5	TRBV7-3	TGTGCCAGCAGCTTAGCGGGGGGGCAAGAGACCCAGTACTTC	CASSLAGGQETQYF
-	TRBD2	TRBJ2-1	TRBV30	TGTGCCTGGGCAAAAGGGGGGACTAGCTTGAATGAGCAGTTCTTC	CAWAKGGTSLNEQFF
-	TRBD2	TRBJ2-3	TRBV9	TGTGCCAGCAGCGCCTCTAGCGGGAGTACCTCAGATACGCAGTATTTT	CASSASSGSTSDTQYF
-	-	TRBJ2-5	TRBV6-5	TGTGCCAGCAGTTACAGGGCAGAACAAGAGACCCAGTACTTC	CASSYRAEQETQYF
few	TRBD1	TRBJ2-5	TRBV5-1	TGCGCCAGCAGCTTGGTTCGGGACAGGGGGCCTTCGGTGTACTTC	CASSLVRDRGPSVYF
few	TRBD1	TRBJ2-1	TRBV7-3	TGTGCCAGCAGCCGGACGGGACAGACTATCTACAATGAGCAGTTCTTC	CASSRTGQTIYNEQFF
once	TRBD1	TRBJ2-7	TRBV5-1	TGCGCCAGCAGCTGGATTACAGGGGGCTTCTACGAGCAGTACTTC	CASSWITGGFYEQYF
-	TRBD1	TRBJ2-7	TRBV6-5	TGTGCCAGCAGTTACGGCCAGGGGGCTTCCTACGAGCAGTACTTC	CASSYGQGASYEQYF
once	-	TRBJ2-4	TRBV2	TGTGCCAGCAGTGAAACGCTAAAAAGGGGTGCCAAAAACATTCAGTACTTC	CASSETLKRGAKNIQYF
-	-	TRBJ2-1	TRBV5-4	TGTGCCAGCAGCTTCCGGGCCCTCAACAATGAGCAGTTCTTC	CASSFRALNNEQFF
few	TRBD2	TRBJ2-2	TRBV5-1	TGCGCCAGCAGCGGACTAGCGGGGAACACCGGGGAGCTGTTTTTT	CASSGLAGNTGELFF
-	TRBD1	TRBJ1-2	TRBV9	TGTGCCAGCAGCCTTCGGACAGGGGGCAACTATGGCTACACCTTC	CASSLRTGGNYGYTF
few	-	TRBJ1-5	TRBV19	TGTGCCAGTAGTATAAACCCAGGGAATCAGCCCCAGCATTTT	CASSINPGNQPQHF
few	-	TRBJ1-5	TRBV2	TGTGCCAGCAGTGAAAGGGGCAATCAGCCCCAGCATTTT	CASSERGNQPQHF
few	-	TRBJ1-6	TRBV5-1	TGCGCCAGCAGCCCTGCCAGCTCCTATAATTCACCCCTCCACTTT	CASSPASSYNSPLHF
few	TRBD1	TRBJ1-2	TRBV6-6	TGTGCCAGCTCGGGGGACAGACGATCGGGCTATGGCTACACCTTC	CASSGDRRSGYGYTF